This note documents a single TCR beta chain sequence. What it recognizes is unknown. Collection of a roughly 2.3 ml blood sample took place per donor. Germline V gene lookup returns CDR1 SEHNR and CDR2 FQNEAQ (reference sequence). This CDR3 spans 15 amino acids. These data are taken from a study of monozygotic twins with inflammatory bowel disease. The study, taken as a whole, reports: Reduced clonotype sharing with other individuals was observed in IBD patients relative to healthy twins, especially with disease activity. Patient-specific immunosuppressive treatments may have made repertoires more variable. Using the inverse Simpson index, IBD patients had lower TCRbeta diversity than healthy co-twins.

After re-calling the 5' RACE reads, TCRdb lists one entry per CDR3 protein, DNA absent. In all, the sample yields around 410,000 distinct CDR3 sequences. Sample: blood. The chain carries TRBV7-9 and TRBJ2-3; the D gene TCRdb calls, TRBD1, cannot be checked with no DNA. The clonotype comes from a human donor with ulcerative colitis or Crohn's disease, or a healthy co-twin of an affected twin (not recorded which). The CDR3 region is CASSPGVVVSDTQYF.